This TCR beta chain was obtained from a study of T cells after yellow fever vaccination. Study-wide findings and caveats: Abundant contaminating clonotypes from the bulk population could appear in FACS-sorted repertoires. A faster peak, day 5 versus 15, was reached by the weaker secondary response. There was a small share of clonotypes that showed up in both the CD4 and CD8 compartments.

This clonotype has a handful of counts. Its antigen remains unidentified. This CDR3 has 11 amino acids. Germline V CDR1 and CDR2: SGHTA, FQGTGA. Trimming removed 3 bases from V and 6 bases from J, with 5 bases in between. As TCR cDNA was made by 5'RACE template switching, a universal primer site and UMIs were added. TCRdb fed the 5' RACE reads into MiXCR, producing one record per CDR3 protein. The sample includes some 120,000 distinct CDR3 sequences, over 12% seen only once; the top ten take 40% to 45%. This material consisted of CD8+ T cells sorted from PBMCs, taken 5 days after the yellow fever booster vaccination. The receptor was derived from a young man who received the YFV17D yellow fever vaccine. This chain uses TRBV7-3 with TRBJ1-1, with unresolved D. CDR3 bases: TGTGCCAGCAGCTTGGCTCCTGAAGCTTTCTTT. This sequence encodes CASSLAPEAFF.